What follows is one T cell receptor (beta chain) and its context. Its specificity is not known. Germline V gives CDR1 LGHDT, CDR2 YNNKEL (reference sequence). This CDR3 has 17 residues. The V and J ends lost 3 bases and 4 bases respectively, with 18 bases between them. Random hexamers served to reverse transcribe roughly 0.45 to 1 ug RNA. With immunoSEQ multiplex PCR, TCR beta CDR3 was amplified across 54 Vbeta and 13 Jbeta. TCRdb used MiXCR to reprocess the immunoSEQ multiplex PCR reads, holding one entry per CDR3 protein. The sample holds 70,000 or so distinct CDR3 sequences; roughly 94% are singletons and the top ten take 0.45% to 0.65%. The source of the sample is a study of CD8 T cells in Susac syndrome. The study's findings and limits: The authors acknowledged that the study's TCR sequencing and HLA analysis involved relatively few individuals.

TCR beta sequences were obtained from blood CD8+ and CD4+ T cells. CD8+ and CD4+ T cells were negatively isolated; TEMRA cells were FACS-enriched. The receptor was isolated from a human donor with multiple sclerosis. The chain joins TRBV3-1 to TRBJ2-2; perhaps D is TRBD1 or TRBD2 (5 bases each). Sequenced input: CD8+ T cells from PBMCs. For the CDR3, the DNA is TGTGCCAGCAGCCATTTCACGGGACCACTTACCACCGGGGAGCTGTTTTTT. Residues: CASSHFTGPLTTGELFF.